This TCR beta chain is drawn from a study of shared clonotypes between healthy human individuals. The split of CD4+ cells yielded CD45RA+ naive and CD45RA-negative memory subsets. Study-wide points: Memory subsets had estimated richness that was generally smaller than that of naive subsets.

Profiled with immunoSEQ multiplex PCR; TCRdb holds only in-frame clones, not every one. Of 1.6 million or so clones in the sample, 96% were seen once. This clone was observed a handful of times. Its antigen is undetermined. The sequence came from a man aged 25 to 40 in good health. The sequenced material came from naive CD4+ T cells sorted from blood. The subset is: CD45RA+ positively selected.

CDR3 DNA sequence: TGTGCCAGCAGATCGGGGGGAGCTAACTATGGCTACACCTTC. This codes for CASRSGGANYGYTF. The genes are TRBV6-6 and TRBJ1-2; D is possibly TRBD1 (5 bases). Germline V CDR1 and CDR2: MNHNY, SVGAGI (reference sequence). The length of the CDR3 is 14 residues. Trimming stripped 6 bases from V and 0 bases from J, with 11 bases between.